Below, 7 T cell receptor beta chains from the same sample are listed, as sequenced in a study of OX40 agonist ivuxolimab in advanced cancers. The protocol was immunoSEQ multiplex PCR, while the TCRdb copy is restricted to in-frame clones and leaves out a portion. In the table there are about 30,000 clones, about four fifths of which are singletons. Sequences were derived from CD4+ or CD8+ T cells sorted from blood, sampled in a trial of the OX40 agonist ivuxolimab. All receptors come from an adult with an advanced solid tumor such as melanoma, head and neck, liver or kidney cancer.

V is TRBV4-1 and J is TRBJ2-2, with unresolved D. The CDR3 sequence is 15 residues long. The V end was cut by 4 bases, the J end by 6 bases, with 15 bases between. In germline, CDR1 is MGHRA, CDR2 YSYEKL. The chain's CDR3 is CASSLSAPSSGELFF. Written as DNA, the CDR3 is TGCGCCAGCAGCCTTAGTGCACCGTCCTCCGGGGAGCTGTTTTTT.

This chain connects TRBV9 to TRBJ2-3, with D unclear. Trimming left V 0 bases short and J 3 bases short, with 8 bases between. The CDR3 is 14 residues long. Germline CDR1 SGDLS, CDR2 YYNGEE. The CDR3 DNA is TGTGCCAGCAGCGTAGCGAAAGCAACAGATACGCAGTATTTT. It is translated as CASSVAKATDTQYF. Full variable domain (remainder filled in from reference TRBV9 and TRBJ2-3): DSGVTQTPKHLITATGQRVTLRCSPRSGDLSVYWYQQSLDQGLQFLIQYYNGEERAKGNILERFSAQQFPDLHSELNLSSLELGDSALYFCASSVAKATDTQYFGPGTRLTVL.

V gene TRBV29-1 combines with J gene TRBJ1-1; no clear D gene. Trimming removed 8 bases from V and 1 base from J, with 11 bases in between. Looked up from germline, CDR1 is SQVTM and CDR2 is ANQGSEA. This CDR3 has 12 residues. CDR3 amino acids: CSLLLRNTEAFF. The CDR3 coding sequence is TGCAGCCTCCTTTTGAGGAACACTGAAGCTTTCTTT.

The rearrangement uses TRBV9 and TRBJ2-5, with TRBD2 identical over 7 bases. Germline V CDR1 and CDR2: SGDLS, YYNGEE. J lost 2 bases, V lost 4 bases, and 5 bases had no gene match. This CDR3 has 14 residues. The CDR3 coding sequence is TGTGCCAGCAGCTTTGGGACTACTCAAGAGACCCAGTACTTC. This encodes CASSFGTTQETQYF. The full variable domain, in which reference TRBV9 and TRBJ2-5 provide the parts outside the CDR3, is DSGVTQTPKHLITATGQRVTLRCSPRSGDLSVYWYQQSLDQGLQFLIQYYNGEERAKGNILERFSAQQFPDLHSELNLSSLELGDSALYFCASSFGTTQETQYFGPGTRLLVL.

This clone was observed a handful of times. The rearrangement joins TRBV13 to TRBJ2-3; 7 bases are a match to TRBD1. The germline V gene has CDR1 PRHDT and CDR2 FYEKMQ (reference sequence). V shed 5 bases, J shed 0 bases, and the junction held 8 bases outside the gene matches. The CDR3 is 16 amino acids. CDR3 nucleotide sequence: TGTGCCAGCAGCCACCGGGACAGTTCTAGCACAGATACGCAGTATTTT. Amino acids: CASSHRDSSSTDTQYF.

This chain joins TRBV19 and TRBJ1-1, with D uncertain. The CDR3 consists of 14 residues. Germline assignment: CDR1 LNHDA and CDR2 SQIVND (reference sequence). Trimming removed 4 bases at V and 4 bases at J, with 13 bases between. The CDR3 DNA sequence: TGTGCCAGTAGTAAGAGGGCCCTCGGCACTGAAGCTTTCTTT. It encodes CASSKRALGTEAFF. Complete variable domain (other parts from reference TRBV19 and TRBJ1-1): DGGITQSPKYLFRKEGQNVTLSCEQNLNHDAMYWYRQDPGQGLRLIYYSQIVNDFQKGDIAEGYSVSREKKESFPLTVTSAQKNPTAFYLCASSKRALGTEAFFGQGTRLTVV.

The genes are TRBV5-1 and TRBJ2-7, with D perhaps TRBD1 (7 bases). V dropped 0 bases and J dropped 1 base, with 17 bases sitting between them. CDR3 length: 17 amino acids. In germline, CDR1 is SGHRS, CDR2 YFSETQ. In nucleotides, the CDR3 is TGCGCCAGCAGCTTGGTTCCAGGGGGGTCTTTATCCTACGAGCAGTACTTC. This sequence encodes CASSLVPGGSLSYEQYF. Complete variable domain (other parts from reference TRBV5-1 and TRBJ2-7): KAGVTQTPRYLIKTRGQQVTLSCSPISGHRSVSWYQQTPGQGLQFLFEYFSETQRNKGNFPGRFSGRQFSNSRSEMNVSTLELGDSALYLCASSLVPGGSLSYEQYFGPGTRLTVT.